This TCR beta chain was profiled in a study of blood T cell repertoires in COVID-19. Study at large: Italy, Spain and the United States were the sources of the convalescent and acute COVID-19 samples. From T cells, B-cell-depleted T cells, or PBMCs came the material, which was cDNA or gDNA.

Original data processing: For nucleated cells, counts were estimated from reference gene primer amplification. TCRdb's copy holds only in-frame clones and misses some; the assay was immunoSEQ multiplex PCR. That table furnishes V, J and clone size, whereas the DNA furnished D and trimming. Of about 170,000 clones listed, almost 85% were seen once; the top ten hold 7.5% to 9.5%. The receptor's source is a man aged 35-49 years who had recovered from COVID-19. Material: peripheral blood.

As DNA, the CDR3 is TGTGCCAGTAGTATAGTCACGGACAGGGCCCGGAACACTGAAGCTTTCTTT. It yields the protein CASSIVTDRARNTEAFF. The genes are TRBV19 and TRBJ1-1; 8 bases are a match to TRBD1. CDR1 LNHDA and CDR2 SQIVND come from the germline V gene (reference sequence). The CDR3 contains 17 residues. V shed 1 base and J 1 base; nucleotides not matched to a gene: 8.